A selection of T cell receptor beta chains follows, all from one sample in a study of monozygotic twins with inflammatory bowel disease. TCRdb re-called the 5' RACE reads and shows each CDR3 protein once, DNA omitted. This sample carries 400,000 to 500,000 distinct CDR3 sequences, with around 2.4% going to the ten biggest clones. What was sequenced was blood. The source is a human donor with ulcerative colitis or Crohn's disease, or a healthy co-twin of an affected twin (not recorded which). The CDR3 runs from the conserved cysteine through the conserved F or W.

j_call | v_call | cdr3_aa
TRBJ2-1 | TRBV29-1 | CSGVKGPVYNEQFF
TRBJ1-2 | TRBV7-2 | CASSPQGRAPYGYTF
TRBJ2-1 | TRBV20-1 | CSVTRPGTSGRNEQFF
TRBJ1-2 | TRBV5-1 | CASSLEGYNYGYTF
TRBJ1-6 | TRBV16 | CASSLDTNNSPLHF
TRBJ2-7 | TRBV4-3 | CASSLQPGTGYEQYF
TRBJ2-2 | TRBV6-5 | CASSYWKTGELFF
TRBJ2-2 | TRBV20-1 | CSADLWGTGELFF
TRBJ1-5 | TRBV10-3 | CATAAGISQPQHF
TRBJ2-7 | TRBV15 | CATSRDETGVIEQYF
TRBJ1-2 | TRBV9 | CASSVSTEYSGYTF
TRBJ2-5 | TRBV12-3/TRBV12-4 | CASSLAEKRRGETQYF
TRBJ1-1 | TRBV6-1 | CASSRTGPNTEAFF
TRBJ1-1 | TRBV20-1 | CSAAYPGRDEAFF
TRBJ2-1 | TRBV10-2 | CASSESGDEQFF
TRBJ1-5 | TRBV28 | CASRDSINQPQHF
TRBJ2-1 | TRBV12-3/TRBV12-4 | CASSLTSGVNEQFF
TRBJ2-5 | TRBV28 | CASSPGVLETQYF
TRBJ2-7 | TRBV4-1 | CASSPSFEGVSREQYF
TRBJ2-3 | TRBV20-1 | CSALLTDTQYF
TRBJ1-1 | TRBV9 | CASSVVGGLNTEAFF
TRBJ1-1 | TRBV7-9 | CASSPRPDGMNTEAFF
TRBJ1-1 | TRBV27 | CASSPTGFTEAFF
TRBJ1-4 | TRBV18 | CASRRDAASEKLFF
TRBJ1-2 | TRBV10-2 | CASSAVRTNGYTF
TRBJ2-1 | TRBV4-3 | CASSQDPTTSTFYNEQFF
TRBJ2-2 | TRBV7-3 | CASSFGTDGELFF
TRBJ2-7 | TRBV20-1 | CSAGLAGGTYEQYF
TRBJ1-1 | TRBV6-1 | CASRGQMNTEAFF
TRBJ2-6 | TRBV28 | CASRLRYSGANVLTF
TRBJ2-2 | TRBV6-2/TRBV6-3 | CASSLERTGGYTGELFF
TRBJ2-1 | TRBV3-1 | CASSPSQSSAAEQFF
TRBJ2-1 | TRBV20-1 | CSARATRGYNEQFF
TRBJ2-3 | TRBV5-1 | CASSGGLAGGVPNTDTQYF
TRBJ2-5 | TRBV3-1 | CASSHALAGRETQYF
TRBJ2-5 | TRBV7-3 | CASSTGGSQETQYF
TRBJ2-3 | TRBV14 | CASSQETHWGSTDTQYF
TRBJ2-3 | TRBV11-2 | CASSLVPGGSTDTQYF
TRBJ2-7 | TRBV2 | CASSDGSYEQYF
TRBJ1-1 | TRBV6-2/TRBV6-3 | CASSYSSATGGGNTEAFF
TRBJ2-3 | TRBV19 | CASSQTPADTQYF
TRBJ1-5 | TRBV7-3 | CARVSGPSNQPQHF
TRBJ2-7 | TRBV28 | CAGSLDRDSSYEQYF
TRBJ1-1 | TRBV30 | CAWSVGSRETEAFF